This T cell receptor (beta chain) was profiled in a study of blood T cells in healthy people across ages. For the second PCR, which ran for roughly 6 to 12 cycles, a sample-barcoded 5' primer and a J-beta primer mix were used. TCRdb fed the 5' RACE reads into MiXCR, producing one record per CDR3 protein. The sample has hundreds of thousands of distinct CDR3 sequences, about 61% seen once. In germline, CDR1 is SGHKS, CDR2 YYEKEE (reference sequence). V dropped 5 bases and J dropped 4; count of bases not matched to a gene: 11. The CDR3 is 15 amino acids. The chain employs TRBV5-5 and TRBJ2-7; TRBD1 aligns across 8 bases. The sequence derives from a man aged 35 to 55 in good health. The sequenced material came from blood. CDR3 in DNA: TGTGCCAGCAGGCATGGACAGGGCAACCAATACGAGCAGTACTTC. Its translation is CASRHGQGNQYEQYF.